These 22 T cell receptor beta chains share one sample of origin, sequenced in a study of post-analysis software for immune sequencing data. General observations from the study: Included in a set of five TRBV segments more frequent in patients than controls were TRBV5-6, TRBV5-1 and TRBV20-1.

The antigens these receptors bind are not known. Unique molecular identifiers were built into the TCR beta cDNA libraries. TCRdb fed the PCR reads into MiXCR, producing one record per CDR3 protein. Of hundreds of thousands of distinct CDR3 sequences in the sample, around 40% were seen once. What was sequenced was blood. These receptors originate from a girl aged 10-17 years with multiple sclerosis.

This clonotype has more than one count but fewer than ten. The V call is TRBV10-2, the J call TRBJ2-3; 11 bases are a match to TRBD2. The CDR3 contains 17 residues. Germline V CDR1 and CDR2: WSHSY, SAAADI. Losses at the gene ends were 7 bases for V and 2 bases for J; bases not matched to a gene: 11. The CDR3 reads CASNRLAGGGDTDTQYF. For the CDR3, the DNA is TGCGCCAGCAACCGGCTAGCGGGAGGAGGTGACACAGATACGCAGTATTTT.

V and J are TRBV28 and TRBJ2-1; 7 bases are shared with TRBD2. The CDR3 consists of 16 residues. The germline V gene has CDR1 MDHEN and CDR2 SYDVKM. V trimming: 6 bases; J trimming: 3 bases; junction bases outside the gene matches: 11. CDR3 in amino acids: CASSPLAGAHYNEQFF. CDR3 bases: TGTGCCAGCAGCCCCCTGGCGGGAGCCCACTACAATGAGCAGTTCTTC.

The V call is TRBV12-3 or TRBV12-4, the J call TRBJ2-3; 12 nucleotides line up with TRBD2. The CDR3 totals 16 residues. Trimming at V came to 4 bases and at J to 6 bases, leaving 8 bases not matched to a gene. The CDR3 region has the DNA TGTGCCAGCAGTTCCGGGCTAGCGGGAGGGCCGGATACGCAGTATTTT. Protein sequence: CASSSGLAGGPDTQYF.

This clonotype appeared a few times. The chain has TRBV15 and TRBJ2-1, with 10 bases matching TRBD2. Per the germline V gene, CDR1 is LNHNV and CDR2 is YYDKDF (reference sequence). The CDR3 contains 16 residues. The V segment lost 0 bases and the J segment 8 bases; nucleotides outside the gene matches: 7. The CDR3 sequence is CATSRDQASGSYEQFF. DNA for the CDR3: TGTGCCACCAGCAGAGATCAGGCTAGCGGGAGTTATGAGCAGTTCTTC.

This CDR3 reads CSARRPDSSYEQYF. The CDR3 coding sequence is TGCAGTGCTAGACGGCCAGATAGCTCCTACGAGCAGTACTTC. The chain employs TRBV20-1 and TRBJ2-7; D remains ambiguous. Trimming stripped 2 bases from V and 0 bases from J, with 11 bases between. There are 14 residues in the CDR3. Germline lookup yields CDR1 DFQATT and CDR2 SNEGSKA (reference sequence).

The J gene is TRBJ2-1, the V gene TRBV29-1; 11 nucleotides line up with TRBD2. The CDR3 length is 14 residues. J lost 10 bases, V lost 7 bases, and 12 bases had no gene match. The germline gives CDR1 SQVTM, CDR2 ANQGSEA. CDR3 loop: CSDTTSGSFNEQFF. As DNA, the CDR3 is TGCAGCGATACCACTAGCGGGAGTTTTAACGAGCAGTTCTTC.

The chain couples TRBV11-2 to TRBJ2-1, with 12 bases aligning to TRBD2. V shed 1 base, J shed 8 bases, and the junction held 6 bases outside the gene matches. The CDR3 is 16 residues long. Per germline, CDR1 SGHAT and CDR2 FQNNGV. The CDR3 nucleotides are TGTGCCAGCAGCTTAGTGACTAGCGGGAGTATATATGAGCAGTTCTTC. This encodes CASSLVTSGSIYEQFF.

The chain employs TRBV28 and TRBJ2-1; 8 positions agree with TRBD2. The CDR3 is 16 amino acids. Trimming cost V 3 bases and J 3 bases; bases outside gene matches: 7. The germline gives CDR1 MDHEN, CDR2 SYDVKM. CDR3 region: CASSLVREGRYNEQFF. The CDR3 coding sequence is TGTGCCAGCAGTTTGGTCCGGGAGGGCCGCTACAATGAGCAGTTCTTC.

In this sample, this clonotype turned up a few times. The J gene is TRBJ2-3, the V gene TRBV29-1; D is perhaps TRBD1 (6 bases). Germline lookup yields CDR1 SQVTM and CDR2 ANQGSEA. V shed 6 bases and J shed 0 bases, with 13 bases lying between them. This CDR3 comprises 14 residues. The CDR3 loop is CSVPSGQSTDTQYF. The CDR3 nucleotides read TGCAGCGTCCCCTCAGGACAGAGCACAGATACGCAGTATTTT.

The CDR3 region is CSVGGVAGEPEQYF. Written as DNA, the CDR3 is TGCAGCGTCGGAGGGGTAGCGGGAGAACCCGAGCAGTACTTC. The gene calls are TRBV29-1 and TRBJ2-7; 9 bases map to TRBD2. The V and J ends lost 6 bases and 6 bases, in that order; junction bases with no gene match: 12. The CDR3 is 14 amino acids. Germline CDR1 reads SQVTM; CDR2 reads ANQGSEA.

In its sample, this clonotype was seen a few times. The J gene is TRBJ2-7, the V gene TRBV29-1; 8 bases match TRBD2. CDR1 and CDR2 (germline): SQVTM, ANQGSEA. V dropped 6 bases and J dropped 1; count of bases not matched to a gene: 8. This CDR3 is built from 14 residues. The CDR3 reads CSVKKTSESYEQYF. The CDR3 region has the DNA TGCAGCGTGAAAAAGACTAGCGAATCCTACGAGCAGTACTTC.

In this sample, this clonotype turned up a few times. The rearrangement links TRBV7-2 to TRBJ2-3; 7 bases map to TRBD1. CDR3 size: 14 residues. Germline values: CDR1 SGHTA, CDR2 FQGNSA. J lost 4 bases, V lost 3 bases, and 4 bases had no gene match. The CDR3 protein is CASSFRQGADTQYF. The CDR3 DNA follows: TGTGCCAGCAGCTTTAGACAGGGTGCAGATACGCAGTATTTT.

This clonotype was observed at least ten times. This rearrangement joins TRBV20-1 to TRBJ2-5; 9 bases align to TRBD1. J was trimmed by 2 bases and V by 7 bases; bases with no gene match: 8. The CDR3 is 14 residues long. Germline CDR1 reads DFQATT; CDR2 reads SNEGSKA (reference sequence). CDR3 nucleotides: TGCAGTGTTTCAACGACAGGGGGTCAAGAGACCCAGTACTTC. Encoded protein: CSVSTTGGQETQYF.

This clonotype was observed many times. The chain combines TRBV28 with TRBJ2-3; 12 positions match TRBD2. The CDR3 length is 15 residues. The germline V gene encodes CDR1 MDHEN and CDR2 SYDVKM. V was pared by 2 bases and J by 3 bases, with 0 bases of the junction left unmatched. This chain's CDR3 is CASSLGLAGTDTQYF. CDR3 nucleotides: TGTGCCAGCAGTTTAGGACTAGCGGGAACAGATACGCAGTATTTT.

The V gene is TRBV12-3 or TRBV12-4, the J gene TRBJ2-1; TRBD2 is a possible D gene (7 bases). The CDR3 totals 18 residues. Trimming left V 8 bases short and J 1 base short, with 24 bases between. The CDR3 coding sequence is TGTGCCAGCGGTTGGCGGGGGCAGACCGGGGCGTCCTACAATGAGCAGTTCTTC. Amino acids: CASGWRGQTGASYNEQFF.

The chain links TRBV12-3 or TRBV12-4 to TRBJ2-7; D not resolved. V lost 6 bases to trimming and J lost 7 bases, with 13 bases between them. The CDR3 runs to 12 residues. DNA of the CDR3: TGTGCCAGCAGCTCCGGGCACCAAGAGCAGTACTTC. This encodes CASSSGHQEQYF.

CDR3 sequence reads: CSASRIGGITEAFF. As DNA, the CDR3 is TGCAGTGCTAGTCGTATAGGGGGCATCACTGAAGCTTTCTTT. This chain joins TRBV20-1 and TRBJ1-1; TRBD1 agrees at 7 bases. The CDR3 length is 14 residues. The V gene end was trimmed by 3 bases and the J gene end by 4 bases; junction bases not matched to a gene: 8. In germline, CDR1 is DFQATT, CDR2 SNEGSKA (reference sequence).

This clonotype appeared a single time. The CDR3 region has the DNA TGTGCCAGCAGTGAATATGAAGGGTCAGAGACCCAGTACTTC. Protein: CASSEYEGSETQYF. The rearrangement joins TRBV25-1 to TRBJ2-5; D not certain. The germline CDR1 and CDR2 sequences are MGHDK and SYGVNS. The CDR3 runs to 14 residues. V was shortened by 0 bases and J by 4 bases, with 9 bases between the two germline ends.

This clonotype was counted between two and nine times. V and J are TRBV25-1 and TRBJ2-7; 8 bases agree with TRBD1. With 1 base clipped from V and 3 bases from J, the junction kept 17 bases outside the gene matches. Germline CDR1 reads MGHDK; CDR2 reads SYGVNS. The CDR3 sequence is 19 residues long. The DNA of the CDR3 is TGTGCCAGCAGTGAATCTGGACAGGGCTATTGCGTTGAGGTCTACGAGCAGTACTTC. Its protein product is CASSESGQGYCVEVYEQYF.

The J gene is TRBJ1-1, the V gene TRBV5-1, with 12 bases that match TRBD1. The ends lost 4 bases at V and 0 bases at J; junction bases unmatched: 1. The CDR3 loop spans 15 amino acids. Looked up from germline, CDR1 is SGHRS and CDR2 is YFSETQ. The CDR3, as DNA: TGCGCCAGCAGCGGGACAGGGGGCATGAACACTGAAGCTTTCTTT. This gives the protein CASSGTGGMNTEAFF.

This chain uses TRBV20-1 with TRBJ2-3, with D uncertain. Germline V CDR1 and CDR2: DFQATT, SNEGSKA (reference sequence). Trimming removed 5 bases at V and 0 bases at J, with 21 bases between. There are 17 residues in the CDR3. In nucleotides, the CDR3 is TGCAGTGCTGGGCCCTTCTCGCGCGGCACTAGCACAGATACGCAGTATTTT. As protein: CSAGPFSRGTSTDTQYF.

The V and J genes are TRBV5-1 and TRBJ2-5; possible D gene TRBD2, 5 bases. Germline V gene data show CDR1 as SGHRS and CDR2 as YFSETQ. The ends were cut back, 4 bases at V and 2 bases at J, with 15 bases in the middle. The CDR3 extends over 15 amino acids. CDR3 sequence: CASSVAPGYQETQYF. CDR3 coding DNA: TGCGCCAGCAGCGTAGCGCCTGGATATCAAGAGACCCAGTACTTC.